This T cell receptor beta chain was captured in a study of blood T cell repertoires in COVID-19. Study details: PBMCs, B-cell-depleted T cells, or T cells were the source of the cDNA or gDNA that made up the material.

V was clipped by 3 bases and J by 0 bases, with 9 bases between them. The CDR3 runs to 14 residues. Germline V lookup: CDR1 SGHRS, CDR2 YFSETQ. Across 20 to 25 US areas, participants ranged in age from roughly 18 to 95 years. Assay: immunoSEQ multiplex PCR; the TCRdb copy retains only in-frame clones and omits some. This repertoire shows 350,000 to 550,000 clones, 85% to 90% found once; its top ten account for approximately 1.2%. This receptor was obtained from a man between 25 and 39 years old who had recovered from COVID-19. The sequenced sample consisted of PBMCs or T cells enriched from blood (not recorded which). This sequence joins TRBV5-1 and TRBJ2-5; no firm D call. CDR3 residues: CASSSRPYQETQYF. The CDR3 DNA reads as TGCGCCAGCAGCTCTAGACCGTACCAAGAGACCCAGTACTTC. Filled out from reference TRBV5-1 and TRBJ2-5, the complete variable domain reads KAGVTQTPRYLIKTRGQQVTLSCSPISGHRSVSWYQQTPGQGLQFLFEYFSETQRNKGNFPGRFSGRQFSNSRSEMNVSTLELGDSALYLCASSSRPYQETQYFGPGTRLLVL.